The 21 T cell receptor beta chains below all came from one sample that was sequenced in a study of blood T cell repertoires in COVID-19. Measured with immunoSEQ multiplex PCR; TCRdb has only the in-frame clones, and not every one. The sample has roughly 300,000 clones; roughly 90% are singletons. The sequenced sample was PBMCs or T cells enriched from blood (not recorded which). Source of these receptors: a woman aged 25 to 45 who had recovered from COVID-19.

V is TRBV30 and J is TRBJ1-2; D is unclear. Germline-derived CDR1 and CDR2 are GTSNPN and SVGIG (reference sequence). Trimming shortened V by 4 bases and J by 4 bases, and 13 bases separated the two germline ends. There are 13 residues in the CDR3. For the CDR3, the DNA is TGTGCCTGGATAGGAGCTTCGGGCTATGGCTACACCTTC. It codes for CAWIGASGYGYTF.

This clone was seen only once. V usage is TRBV15 and J usage is TRBJ2-2; D not resolved. V shed 5 bases and J shed 8 bases, with 21 bases lying between them. Germline CDR1 reads LNHNV; CDR2 reads YYDKDF (reference sequence). CDR3 length: 16 amino acids. The CDR3 DNA follows: TGTGCCACCAGCCAATCCTATCAACGCTCGGTGGGGGAGCTGTTTTTT. Translation gives CATSQSYQRSVGELFF.

The CDR3 is CASSLLRVGHEAFF. In DNA form, the CDR3 reads TGTGCCAGCAGCTTACTTCGGGTGGGGCATGAGGCTTTCTTT. This chain joins TRBV7-2 and TRBJ1-1; D is possibly TRBD1 (5 bases). In germline, CDR1 is SGHTA, CDR2 FQGNSA. The CDR3 contains 14 residues. V was trimmed by 2 bases and J by 11 bases, leaving 18 bases between them.

The gene calls are TRBV27 and TRBJ1-4, with D unclear. Germline assignment: CDR1 MNHEY and CDR2 SMNVEV (reference sequence). V was cut by 5 bases and J by 3 bases, with 19 bases left in between. The CDR3 is 17 residues long. Here the CDR3 reads CASSPLTPLGANEKLFF. For the CDR3, the DNA is TGTGCCAGCAGTCCTTTAACTCCGCTGGGAGCTAATGAAAAACTGTTTTTT.

V is TRBV28 and J is TRBJ2-3; 7 positions match TRBD2. Trimming took 5 bases from V and 3 from J; bases not matched to a gene: 8. CDR1 MDHEN and CDR2 SYDVKM come from the germline V gene. The CDR3 spans 15 residues. The CDR3 here is CASSPRSGVTDTQYF. The CDR3 DNA is TGTGCCAGCAGTCCCAGGAGCGGGGTGACAGATACGCAGTATTTT.

The rearrangement uses TRBV7-2 and TRBJ1-6; a possible D gene is TRBD1 (5 bases). This CDR3 has 14 amino acids. Germline V lookup: CDR1 SGHTA, CDR2 FQGNSA. V lost 3 bases and J 7 bases, leaving 10 bases between the germline ends. CDR3 DNA: TGTGCCAGCAGCTTCTTAGGACAAAATTCACCCCTCCACTTT. Translating gives CASSFLGQNSPLHF.

The V call is TRBV6-5, the J call TRBJ1-5; perhaps TRBD1 as D (5 bases). In germline, CDR1 is MNHEY, CDR2 SVGAGI. The CDR3 loop spans 14 amino acids. The V end was cut by 2 bases, the J end by 7 bases, with 12 bases between. The CDR3 DNA follows: TGTGCCAGCAGTTACCAGCAGGGCCTCCAGCCCCAGCATTTT. Protein product: CASSYQQGLQPQHF.

This clone was detected once. This chain uses TRBV30 with TRBJ2-7; TRBD1 might be the D (5 bases). The CDR3 is 11 residues long. Germline V gene sequence: CDR1 GTSNPN, CDR2 SVGIG (reference sequence). Trimming stripped 2 bases from V and 6 bases from J, with 8 bases between. The CDR3 here is CAWSPGLEQYF. The DNA of the CDR3 is TGTGCCTGGAGTCCAGGGCTCGAGCAGTACTTC.

The CDR3 DNA follows: TGTGCCAGCAGCTTCCAGGGCCCAGATCAGCCCCAGCATTTT. It yields the protein CASSFQGPDQPQHF. The chain has TRBV7-8 and TRBJ1-5; a possible D gene is TRBD1 (5 bases). Germline V gene sequence: CDR1 SGHVS, CDR2 FQNEAQ. Trimming took 3 bases from V and 5 from J, leaving 11 bases between them. This CDR3 comprises 14 residues.

The chain carries TRBV3-1 (or the pseudogene TRBV3-2) and TRBJ2-2; D remains unclear. Trimming left V 6 bases short and J 3 bases short, with 8 bases between. The CDR3 sequence is 13 residues long. CDR1 and CDR2 (germline): LGHDT, YNNKEL (reference sequence). CDR3 amino acids: CASSSEYTGELFF. CDR3 in DNA: TGTGCCAGCAGTTCCGAGTACACCGGGGAGCTGTTTTTT.

The chain joins TRBV2 to TRBJ1-5; TRBD1 is a possible D gene (5 bases). Trimming left V 2 bases short and J 4 bases short, with 9 bases between. The V gene's germline CDR1 is SNHLY and CDR2 FYNNEI. The CDR3 runs 14 residues. DNA for the CDR3: TGTGCCAGCAGTGAATGGGCAGGGAATCAGCCCCAGCATTTT. Translation: CASSEWAGNQPQHF.

The genes are TRBV7-7 and TRBJ2-1; 12 bases agree with TRBD1. The CDR3 length is 15 residues. Trimming at V came to 1 base and at J to 7 bases, leaving 2 bases not matched to a gene. Germline V gene lookup returns CDR1 SSHAT and CDR2 FNYEAQ (reference sequence). This chain's CDR3 is CASSLGDRGLNEQFF. The CDR3 DNA is TGTGCCAGCAGCTTAGGGGACAGGGGGCTAAATGAGCAGTTCTTC.

The chain links TRBV19 to TRBJ2-2; TRBD2 is a possible D gene (6 bases). This CDR3 comprises 15 residues. V lost 7 bases, J lost 1 base, and 13 bases lay in between. CDR1 is LNHDA and CDR2 is SQIVND in the germline V gene (reference sequence). DNA of the CDR3: TGTGCCAGTAAGGAGGAGGGAAGGAACACCGGGGAGCTGTTTTTT. This sequence encodes CASKEEGRNTGELFF.

In its sample, this clone was seen once. The V gene is TRBV7-9, the J gene TRBJ2-7; TRBD1 agrees at 11 bases. Germline V lookup: CDR1 SEHNR, CDR2 FQNEAQ (reference sequence). Losses at the gene ends were 3 bases for V and 5 bases for J; bases not matched to a gene: 9. CDR3 size: 16 residues. Written as DNA, the CDR3 is TGTGCCAGCAGCTTGGGGGACAGGGGGTCTTATGACGAGCAGTACTTC. Encoded protein: CASSLGDRGSYDEQYF. The full variable domain, rest sourced from reference TRBV7-9 and TRBJ2-7, is DTGVSQNPRHKITKRGQNVTFRCDPISEHNRLYWYRQTLGQGPEFLTYFQNEAQLEKSRLLSDRFSAERPKGSFSTLEIQRTEQGDSAMYLCASSLGDRGSYDEQYFGPGTRLTVT.

V usage is TRBV18 and J usage is TRBJ1-2; weak D call: TRBD1 (5 bases). The CDR3 contains 15 residues. V was cut by 5 bases and J by 2 bases, with 15 bases left in between. The germline V gene has CDR1 KGHSH and CDR2 LQKENI. The CDR3 bases are TGTGCCAGCTCATCTCCGACAGAGCTAAACTATGGCTACACCTTC. Its translation: CASSSPTELNYGYTF. The full variable domain, in which reference TRBV18 and TRBJ1-2 provide the parts outside the CDR3, is NAGVMQNPRHLVRRRGQEARLRCSPMKGHSHVYWYRQLPEEGLKFMVYLQKENIIDESGMPKERFSAEFPKEGPSILRIQQVVRGDSAAYFCASSSPTELNYGYTFGSGTRLTVV.

This chain joins TRBV2 and TRBJ1-1; D is unclear. The CDR3 spans 14 residues. Trimming removed 6 bases from V and 3 bases from J, with 14 bases in between. CDR1 and CDR2 (germline): SNHLY, FYNNEI. Here the CDR3 DNA reads TGTGCCAGCAGCCAAAACCGGAGGGACACTGAAGCTTTCTTT. Amino acids: CASSQNRRDTEAFF.

This chain connects TRBV7-2 to TRBJ1-2; no firm D call. The CDR3 consists of 13 residues. The germline CDR1 and CDR2 sequences are SGHTA and FQGNSA. V lost 1 base and J 8 bases, leaving 11 bases between the germline ends. In DNA form, the CDR3 reads TGTGCCAGCAGCTTAGAGTGGGAGGTGGGCTACACCTTC. Translation gives CASSLEWEVGYTF.

This chain joins TRBV11-3 and TRBJ2-3; no clear D gene. CDR1 is SGHNT, CDR2 YENEEA, per germline. With 0 bases removed from V and 3 bases from J, the gap between germline ends came to 4 bases. The CDR3 is 13 amino acids. CDR3 residues: CASSLESTDTQYF. CDR3 nucleotide sequence: TGTGCCAGCAGCTTAGAATCTACAGATACGCAGTATTTT.

The chain employs TRBV5-5 and TRBJ2-1; D is possibly TRBD2 (5 bases). The CDR3 is 13 amino acids. Germline V CDR1 and CDR2: SGHKS, YYEKEE (reference sequence). With 5 bases removed from V and 3 bases from J, the gap between germline ends came to 9 bases. CDR3 sequence reads: CASRAGVYNEQFF. CDR3 nucleotide sequence: TGTGCCAGCAGGGCCGGGGTCTACAATGAGCAGTTCTTC.

V gene TRBV3-1 (or the pseudogene TRBV3-2) combines with J gene TRBJ1-4; tentative D call: TRBD1 (6 bases). Germline V gene sequence: CDR1 LGHDT, CDR2 YNNKEL (reference sequence). Deletions cut 5 bases from V and 8 bases from J, with 12 bases between. The length of the CDR3 is 13 residues. CDR3 loop: CASSKQGGEKLFF. CDR3 DNA sequence: TGTGCCAGCAGCAAACAGGGTGGGGAAAAACTGTTTTTT.

The V and J genes are TRBV5-8 and TRBJ2-7; 8 bases match TRBD2. This CDR3 comprises 17 residues. V lost 3 bases and J lost 4; bases outside the gene matches: 15. Germline V gene lookup returns CDR1 SGHTS and CDR2 YDEGEE. CDR3 region: CASSWTGPSAGEYEQYF. DNA for the CDR3: TGTGCCAGCAGCTGGACGGGACCTTCAGCGGGGGAGTACGAGCAGTACTTC.